The sequence of this T cell receptor beta chain was determined in a study of shared clonotypes between healthy human individuals. Notes on the study in general: Approximately 4.5% was the fraction of naive CD4 clonotypes found shared across a few donors.

The length of the CDR3 is 15 residues. Germline CDR1 reads LGHNA; CDR2 reads YSLEER. V was shortened by 2 bases and J by 3 bases, with 13 bases between the two germline ends. As for this clone: Its antigen is not identified.

Each sorted subset replicate got 200 ng genomic DNA, roughly 30,000 genomes. Only in-frame clones appear in the TCRdb table, and some are missing; sequencing was by immunoSEQ multiplex PCR. The sample lists approximately 1,500,000 clones, roughly 98% seen once, with about 0.45% in the top ten. Sequenced input: naive CD4+ T cells sorted from blood. The subset was: CD45RA+ positively selected. This chain links TRBV4-3 with TRBJ1-1; D is possibly TRBD1 (5 bases). The sequence was collected from a man aged 25 to 40 in good health. The CDR3 sequence: CASSQKGQDDTEAFF. In DNA form, the CDR3 reads TGCGCCAGCAGCCAAAAGGGGCAGGACGACACTGAAGCTTTCTTT.